This TCR beta chain was sequenced for a study of blood T cell repertoires in COVID-19 (TCRdb year 2020). About the investigation overall: Samples covering the acute and convalescent phases of COVID-19 were provided by collaborators in the United States, Italy and Spain. The dataset comprised deeply sampled blood TCRbeta repertoires from subjects exposed to, actively infected with, or recovered from COVID-19. Nearly every sample came with metadata listing a de-identified subject ID, COVID-19 status, age in years and sex. Samples came from the ongoing ImmuneRACE study (first 160 participants) plus 1,254 subjects from 6 global collaborators. Where HLA class I and class II types were available, the types were taken from metadata supplied by the sample provider, not from assay-based typing. The prospective study material was composed of cDNA or gDNA derived from T cells, B-cell-depleted T cells, or PBMCs. The repertoires were released in a freely available public database intended as a resource for research on the immune response to SARS-CoV-2.

Broader findings and caveats from the paper: The quantity of clinical and demographic metadata differed by source and by participant and was supplied without curation.

Points on this clone: Its antigen remains undetermined. No much larger clone is present one base from it, and per-base qualities are unavailable.

In the prospective study, participants were about 18 to 95 years old, resided in about 25 geographic areas of the United States, and were enrolled through a virtual design. Cohort assignment in the prospective study relied on participant-reported clinical history from a screening survey and a study questionnaire. For ImmuneRACE Cohort 3, a participant was defined as recovered based on two consecutive negative NP/OP PCR tests, clearance by a healthcare professional, or resolution of symptoms. Mobile phlebotomists in the prospective study collected whole blood, serum and a nasopharyngeal or oropharyngeal swab from every participant. Participants in the prospective study had the option to provide additional blood draws and questionnaires over a roughly 2-month period. Blood samples from the prospective study were shipped frozen or at room temperature prior to DNA extraction. The immunoSEQ Assay, a bias-controlled multiplex PCR, was used to amplify TCRbeta CDR3 regions from genomic DNA. The source study handled its data this way. The number of nucleated cells in each sample was estimated by amplification of reference gene primers within the assay. Sequence reads were collapsed and filtered to measure the absolute abundance of every unique TCRbeta CDR3 rearrangement. For each sample, productive Simpson clonality was calculated by taking the square root of Simpson's diversity index across productive rearrangements. Not all clones reach the TCRdb copy of this immuneACCESS table, which keeps in-frame sequences only. Checked studies attribute under half of the gap to unresolved V genes and leave the rest unexplained. V and J calls plus clone size are reproduced from that table; the DNA served to infer D and trimming. The sample table shows some 200,000 clones, and 80% to 90% are seen once. The top ten clonotypes cover about 12% of the sample.

The material sequenced was PBMCs or T cells enriched from blood (not recorded which). This clonotype was sampled from a man aged 40-49 years who had recovered from COVID-19.

The encoded CDR3 is CASSLWRQGAYEQYF. The nucleotides are TGTGCCAGCAGCTTGTGGAGACAGGGGGCCTACGAGCAGTACTTC. The V and J segments used are TRBV11-2 and TRBJ2-7; 9 junctional bases match TRBD1. The CDR3 runs 15 residues from the cysteine to the phenylalanine. Of the read, only the CDR3 DNA is kept; its 45 bases are in frame from base 1. V loses 3 bases at its end and J loses 2 bases; junction bases beyond the gene matches: 5. The germline V gene encodes CDR1 SGHAT and CDR2 FQNNGV.